A selection of T cell receptor beta chains follows, all from one sample in a study of blood T cells in healthy people across ages. One entry per CDR3 protein results from TCRdb running MiXCR on the 5' RACE reads. The table lists some 760,000 distinct CDR3 sequences, 20% to 25% of them singletons. The sample was also reused in another study, on T cells of mothers and their children.

Sequencing input: blood. Receptors were obtained from a boy younger than 18 in good health. CDR3s include the opening cysteine and the closing phenylalanine or tryptophan. Each record gives: clone size, J gene, D gene, V gene, CDR3 protein, CDR3 DNA. D genes are given only for firm matches. Clone size is shown for a subset of rows, as once, few, many or a class of expanded clone.

clone_size: NA; j_call: TRBJ2-7; d_call: NA; v_call: TRBV12-3/TRBV12-4; cdr3_aa: CASSFRQISYEQYF; cdr3_nt: TGTGCCAGCAGTTTTAGGCAAATCTCCTACGAGCAGTACTTC
clone_size: NA; j_call: TRBJ2-1; d_call: TRBD1; v_call: TRBV11-3; cdr3_aa: CASSSWTGGVNAQSNEQFF; cdr3_nt: TGTGCCAGCAGCTCCTGGACAGGGGGCGTTAATGCCCAATCCAATGAGCAGTTCTTC
clone_size: few; j_call: TRBJ1-1; d_call: NA; v_call: TRBV6-2/TRBV6-3; cdr3_aa: CASSLAPMGMNTEAFF; cdr3_nt: TGTGCCAGCAGTTTGGCCCCAATGGGGATGAACACCGAAGCTTTCTTT
clone_size: NA; j_call: TRBJ1-1; d_call: NA; v_call: TRBV20-1; cdr3_aa: CSARDRRVGTEAFF; cdr3_nt: TGCAGTGCTAGAGATCGGAGGGTGGGGACTGAAGCTTTCTTT
clone_size: few; j_call: TRBJ2-1; d_call: NA; v_call: TRBV7-3; cdr3_aa: CASSLSWGRGNEQFF; cdr3_nt: TGTGCCAGCAGCCTCTCATGGGGCCGGGGGAATGAGCAGTTCTTC
clone_size: NA; j_call: TRBJ2-1; d_call: TRBD2; v_call: TRBV6-5; cdr3_aa: CASSPTWAGGTNEQFF; cdr3_nt: TGTGCCAGCAGCCCCACCTGGGCGGGAGGTACCAATGAGCAGTTCTTC
clone_size: few; j_call: TRBJ2-3; d_call: NA; v_call: TRBV19; cdr3_aa: CASSITLASEGPDTQYF; cdr3_nt: TGTGCCAGTAGTATTACGTTGGCTAGCGAGGGGCCAGATACGCAGTATTTT
clone_size: few; j_call: TRBJ1-4; d_call: NA; v_call: TRBV7-2; cdr3_aa: CASSVMQGFNEKLFF; cdr3_nt: TGTGCCAGCAGCGTGATGCAGGGGTTTAATGAAAAACTGTTTTTT
clone_size: NA; j_call: TRBJ1-2; d_call: NA; v_call: TRBV6-6; cdr3_aa: CASSYFLGANYGYTF; cdr3_nt: TGTGCCAGCAGTTACTTTTTGGGGGCTAACTATGGCTACACCTTC
clone_size: NA; j_call: TRBJ1-4; d_call: TRBD1; v_call: TRBV4-3; cdr3_aa: CASSAYRDRAEKLFF; cdr3_nt: TGCGCCAGCAGCGCTTACCGGGACAGGGCTGAAAAACTGTTTTTT
clone_size: NA; j_call: TRBJ2-5; d_call: NA; v_call: TRBV27; cdr3_aa: CASSASVQETQYF; cdr3_nt: TGTGCCAGCAGTGCGTCGGTCCAAGAGACCCAGTACTTC
clone_size: once; j_call: TRBJ1-1; d_call: NA; v_call: TRBV20-1; cdr3_aa: CSARFRVLDTEAFF; cdr3_nt: TGCAGTGCTAGATTCAGGGTCCTGGACACTGAAGCTTTCTTT
clone_size: NA; j_call: TRBJ1-2; d_call: NA; v_call: TRBV30; cdr3_aa: CAWSVDLGDGYTF; cdr3_nt: TGTGCCTGGAGTGTGGATCTGGGTGATGGCTACACCTTC
clone_size: few; j_call: TRBJ2-7; d_call: NA; v_call: TRBV4-2; cdr3_aa: CASSQDVPYEQYF; cdr3_nt: TGTGCCAGCAGCCAAGATGTCCCCTACGAGCAGTACTTC
clone_size: NA; j_call: TRBJ1-2; d_call: NA; v_call: TRBV5-1; cdr3_aa: CASSGPQTGPMGGYTF; cdr3_nt: TGCGCCAGCAGTGGACCCCAGACAGGTCCAATGGGAGGCTACACCTTC
clone_size: few; j_call: TRBJ1-4; d_call: NA; v_call: TRBV7-2; cdr3_aa: CASSLGHLANEKLFF; cdr3_nt: TGTGCCAGCAGCTTAGGACATTTGGCTAATGAAAAACTGTTTTTT
clone_size: NA; j_call: TRBJ2-7; d_call: NA; v_call: TRBV5-1; cdr3_aa: CASSAQQGSYEQYF; cdr3_nt: TGCGCCAGCAGCGCCCAACAGGGCTCCTACGAGCAGTACTTC
clone_size: NA; j_call: TRBJ2-5; d_call: NA; v_call: TRBV6-1; cdr3_aa: CASSERLGQIQYF; cdr3_nt: TGTGCCAGCAGTGAACGTCTAGGACAGATCCAGTACTTC
clone_size: NA; j_call: TRBJ2-5; d_call: NA; v_call: TRBV7-9; cdr3_aa: CASSSIEGSKETQYF; cdr3_nt: TGTGCCAGCAGCTCGATCGAGGGTTCTAAGGAGACCCAGTACTTC
clone_size: NA; j_call: TRBJ2-7; d_call: NA; v_call: TRBV29-1; cdr3_aa: CSVGQGIDYEQYF; cdr3_nt: TGCAGCGTTGGTCAGGGTATTGACTACGAGCAGTACTTC
clone_size: NA; j_call: TRBJ2-6; d_call: TRBD1; v_call: TRBV3-1; cdr3_aa: CASSPYRQGASGANVLTF; cdr3_nt: TGTGCCAGCAGCCCATATCGACAGGGGGCTTCTGGGGCCAACGTCCTGACTTTC
clone_size: few; j_call: TRBJ1-1; d_call: TRBD1; v_call: TRBV10-3; cdr3_aa: CAISDLGQGEAFF; cdr3_nt: TGTGCCATCAGTGACTTGGGACAGGGCGAAGCTTTCTTT
clone_size: few; j_call: TRBJ2-7; d_call: NA; v_call: TRBV4-2; cdr3_aa: CASSLTEGSEQYF; cdr3_nt: TGTGCCAGCAGCCTCACGGAGGGCTCCGAGCAGTACTTC
clone_size: NA; j_call: TRBJ2-3; d_call: TRBD1; v_call: TRBV7-3; cdr3_aa: CASSLRTGRDTQYF; cdr3_nt: TGTGCCAGCAGCTTGAGGACAGGGAGAGATACGCAGTATTTT
clone_size: NA; j_call: TRBJ1-1; d_call: NA; v_call: TRBV6-5; cdr3_aa: CASSYGKVNTEAFF; cdr3_nt: TGTGCCAGCAGTTACGGGAAGGTGAACACTGAAGCTTTCTTT
clone_size: NA; j_call: TRBJ2-1; d_call: NA; v_call: TRBV27; cdr3_aa: CASSTRGEQFF; cdr3_nt: TGTGCCAGCAGTACTCGGGGTGAGCAGTTCTTC
clone_size: NA; j_call: TRBJ1-1; d_call: TRBD1; v_call: TRBV19; cdr3_aa: CASSTDRGNTEAFF; cdr3_nt: TGTGCCAGTAGTACGGACAGGGGGAACACTGAAGCTTTCTTT
clone_size: many; j_call: TRBJ2-7; d_call: NA; v_call: TRBV3-1; cdr3_aa: CASSQGGLSYEQYF; cdr3_nt: TGTGCCAGCAGCCAAGGAGGATTGTCCTACGAGCAGTACTTC
clone_size: few; j_call: TRBJ2-6; d_call: NA; v_call: TRBV4-3; cdr3_aa: CASSQEHGTVNTGANVLTF; cdr3_nt: TGCGCCAGCAGCCAAGAGCATGGGACGGTAAACACTGGGGCCAACGTCCTGACTTTC
clone_size: NA; j_call: TRBJ2-5; d_call: TRBD2; v_call: TRBV9; cdr3_aa: CASSPWTSGLYQETQYF; cdr3_nt: TGTGCCAGCAGCCCGTGGACTAGCGGGCTTTACCAAGAGACCCAGTACTTC
clone_size: few; j_call: TRBJ2-7; d_call: TRBD1; v_call: TRBV7-8; cdr3_aa: CASSLRWQGDYEQYF; cdr3_nt: TGTGCCAGCAGCTTACGTTGGCAGGGGGACTACGAGCAGTACTTC
clone_size: few; j_call: TRBJ2-3; d_call: TRBD2; v_call: TRBV6-5; cdr3_aa: CASSYSAGGSDTQYF; cdr3_nt: TGTGCCAGCAGTTACTCGGCGGGGGGGTCAGATACGCAGTATTTT
clone_size: NA; j_call: TRBJ1-6; d_call: TRBD1; v_call: TRBV2; cdr3_aa: CASSERTGGNSPLHF; cdr3_nt: TGTGCCAGCAGTGAGAGGACAGGGGGGAATTCACCCCTCCACTTT
clone_size: NA; j_call: TRBJ2-1; d_call: NA; v_call: TRBV4-3; cdr3_aa: CASSQDQAPGEQFF; cdr3_nt: TGCGCCAGCAGCCAAGATCAGGCCCCGGGTGAGCAGTTCTTC
clone_size: few; j_call: TRBJ2-5; d_call: TRBD1; v_call: TRBV7-8; cdr3_aa: CASSPTQGDLETQYF; cdr3_nt: TGTGCCAGCAGCCCCACGCAGGGGGACCTAGAGACCCAGTACTTC
clone_size: NA; j_call: TRBJ2-7; d_call: TRBD1; v_call: TRBV2; cdr3_aa: CASSDPGQVPYEQYF; cdr3_nt: TGTGCCAGCAGCGATCCGGGACAGGTGCCCTACGAGCAGTACTTC
clone_size: NA; j_call: TRBJ2-1; d_call: NA; v_call: TRBV6-6; cdr3_aa: CASSPTLYSYNEQFF; cdr3_nt: TGTGCCAGCAGTCCTACACTATACTCCTACAATGAGCAGTTCTTC
clone_size: NA; j_call: TRBJ1-1; d_call: NA; v_call: TRBV12-3/TRBV12-4; cdr3_aa: CASSFGPSINTEAFF; cdr3_nt: TGTGCCAGCAGTTTCGGGCCGTCGATCAACACTGAAGCTTTCTTT
clone_size: NA; j_call: TRBJ2-1; d_call: NA; v_call: TRBV9; cdr3_aa: CASDSGDYDNEQFF; cdr3_nt: TGTGCCAGCGATAGTGGGGATTACGACAATGAGCAGTTCTTC
clone_size: few; j_call: TRBJ2-1; d_call: TRBD1; v_call: TRBV7-3; cdr3_aa: CASSQGAHEQLF; cdr3_nt: TGTGCCAGCAGCCAGGGGGCCCATGAGCAGCTCTTC
clone_size: NA; j_call: TRBJ2-4; d_call: NA; v_call: TRBV11-3; cdr3_aa: CASSLRDGKNIQYF; cdr3_nt: TGTGCCAGCAGCTTACGGGACGGAAAAAACATTCAGTACTTC
clone_size: NA; j_call: TRBJ2-1; d_call: TRBD2; v_call: TRBV27; cdr3_aa: CASRRLAGGSNEQFF; cdr3_nt: TGTGCCAGCAGAAGACTAGCGGGAGGGTCCAATGAGCAGTTCTTC
clone_size: few; j_call: TRBJ1-3; d_call: NA; v_call: TRBV27; cdr3_aa: CASSAGEGTNTIYF; cdr3_nt: TGTGCCAGCAGTGCCGGAGAGGGGACAAACACCATATATTTT
clone_size: few; j_call: TRBJ2-7; d_call: TRBD2; v_call: TRBV4-2; cdr3_aa: CASSQVLADSYEQYF; cdr3_nt: TGTGCCAGCAGCCAAGTACTAGCGGACTCCTACGAGCAGTACTTC
clone_size: few; j_call: TRBJ2-5; d_call: NA; v_call: TRBV20-1; cdr3_aa: CSTRALTVDQYF; cdr3_nt: TGCAGTACTAGAGCCTTAACGGTGGACCAGTACTTC
clone_size: NA; j_call: TRBJ2-5; d_call: TRBD1; v_call: TRBV24-1; cdr3_aa: CATSDRDRVTQETQYF; cdr3_nt: TGTGCCACCAGTGATAGGGACAGGGTGACCCAAGAGACCCAGTACTTC
clone_size: few; j_call: TRBJ2-5; d_call: NA; v_call: TRBV3-1; cdr3_aa: CASSQGRQQETQYF; cdr3_nt: TGTGCCAGCAGCCAAGGTCGGCAGCAAGAGACCCAGTACTTC
clone_size: NA; j_call: TRBJ2-1; d_call: NA; v_call: TRBV5-1; cdr3_aa: CASSLYPGDEQFF; cdr3_nt: TGCGCCAGCAGCTTGTACCCAGGCGATGAGCAGTTCTTC
clone_size: few; j_call: TRBJ1-1; d_call: NA; v_call: TRBV7-9; cdr3_aa: CASSLALMEGSGAFF; cdr3_nt: TGTGCCAGCAGCTTAGCGCTTATGGAGGGCAGCGGGGCTTTCTTT